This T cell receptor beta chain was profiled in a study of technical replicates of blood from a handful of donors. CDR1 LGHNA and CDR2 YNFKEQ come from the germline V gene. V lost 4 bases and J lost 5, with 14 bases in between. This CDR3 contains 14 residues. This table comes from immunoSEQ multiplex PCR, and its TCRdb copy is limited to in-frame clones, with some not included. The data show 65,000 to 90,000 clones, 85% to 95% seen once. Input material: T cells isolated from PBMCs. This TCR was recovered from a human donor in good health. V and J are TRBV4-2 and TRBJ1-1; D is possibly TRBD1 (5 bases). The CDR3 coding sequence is TGTGCCAGCAGCCCCCAGGACATTCGGACTGAAGCTTTCTTT. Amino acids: CASSPQDIRTEAFF.